The 2 T cell receptor beta chains listed next were all sequenced from one sample in a study of T cell repertoires in cytomegalovirus infection. TCRdb re-called the reads with MiXCR, one entry per CDR3 protein. The sample lists 200,000 or so distinct CDR3 sequences, approximately 28% occurring once. The sequencing sample was made of PBMCs. The receptor source for this set is a human donor in good health (CMV status not recorded). Some clones in this sample may be carry-over from other donors' samples.

The chain uses TRBV5-1 and TRBJ1-1, with D possibly matching TRBD1 (5 bases). V gave up 0 bases and J gave up 2 bases, with 8 bases separating them. The CDR3 sequence is 14 residues long. Germline V CDR1 and CDR2: SGHRS, YFSETQ. The CDR3 region has the DNA TGCGCCAGCAGCTTGGGGACAATAAACACTGAAGCTTTCTTT. Translating gives CASSLGTINTEAFF.

There are a few counts of this clonotype. The chain recombines TRBV12-3 or TRBV12-4 with TRBJ1-1; a weak D match, TRBD1 (6 bases). CDR3 length: 14 amino acids. Trimming pared 3 bases from V and 5 bases from J, leaving 13 bases between. The CDR3 sequence is CASSFLQGGTEAFF. As DNA, the CDR3 is TGTGCCAGCAGTTTCTTACAGGGCGGAACTGAAGCTTTCTTT.